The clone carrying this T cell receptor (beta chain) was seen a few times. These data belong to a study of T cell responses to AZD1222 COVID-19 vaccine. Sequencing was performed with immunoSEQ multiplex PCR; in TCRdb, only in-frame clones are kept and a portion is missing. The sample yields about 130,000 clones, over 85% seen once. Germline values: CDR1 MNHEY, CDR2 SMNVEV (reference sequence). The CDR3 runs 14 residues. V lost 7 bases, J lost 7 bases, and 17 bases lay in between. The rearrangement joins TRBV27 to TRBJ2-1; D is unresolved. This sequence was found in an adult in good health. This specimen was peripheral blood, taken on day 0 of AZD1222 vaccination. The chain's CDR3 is CASTNGPVGNEQFF. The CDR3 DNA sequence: TGTGCCAGCACCAATGGACCGGTCGGTAATGAGCAGTTCTTC.